These T cell receptor beta chains were read from a single sample in a study of cytomegalovirus exposure and HLA in healthy donors. Here immunoSEQ multiplex PCR was the method, and the copy in TCRdb shows in-frame clones only, minus some. The table includes approximately 80,000 clones, less than 80% detected once. Sequencing was performed on PBMCs. These receptors were obtained from a man aged 25 to 40 in good health and CMV-seropositive. The CDR3 runs from the conserved cysteine through the conserved F or W. The order of the fields is J gene, clone size, D gene, V gene, CDR3 DNA, CDR3 protein. A D gene is named only where the DNA matches it firmly. Where a row states a size, it is once, few, many or the class of an expanded clone; other rows omit it.

>TRBJ2-7|.|TRBD1|TRBV6-5
TGTGCCAGCAGTTACTGGGACAGGGGATTGGGCGAGCAGTACTTC
CASSYWDRGLGEQYF
>TRBJ2-5|.|.|TRBV7-6
TGTGCCAGCAGCCTCCTCCCTCGGGAGCAAGAGACCCAGTACTTC
CASSLLPREQETQYF
>TRBJ2-2|once|.|TRBV28
TGTGCCAGCAGAGGGGGAAGCAGCGGGGAGCTGTTTTTT
CASRGGSSGELFF
>TRBJ1-2|.|.|TRBV9
TGTGCCAGCAGCGTAGGACAGCAAAACTATGGCTACACCTTC
CASSVGQQNYGYTF
>TRBJ1-2|.|.|TRBV9
TGTGCCAGCAGTATCACCGCGACACGCCAAGACTATGGCTACACCTTC
CASSITATRQDYGYTF
>TRBJ1-5|few|.|TRBV7-8
TGTGCCAGCAGCTTCCGGGGTCGAAATCAGCCCCAGCATTTT
CASSFRGRNQPQHF
>TRBJ2-2|.|.|TRBV6-4
TGTGCCAGCAGTCCTCAAGCCGGGACAATCCCCGGGGAGCTGTTTTTT
CASSPQAGTIPGELFF
>TRBJ2-1|.|.|TRBV7-6
TGTGCCAGCAGCTCAATCAATAGCGCAGAGCAGTTCTTC
CASSSINSAEQFF
>TRBJ2-5|once|.|TRBV7-2
TGTGCCAGCAGCTCTAGGGAGCAAGAGACCCAGTACTTC
CASSSREQETQYF
>TRBJ1-1|few|.|TRBV6-5
TGTGCCAGCAGGCGAGGAGGTGAAGCTTTCTTT
CASRRGGEAFF
>TRBJ2-7|.|.|TRBV6-5
TGTGCCAGCAGAAGAGATCCAGGAGGCGAGCAGCACTTC
CASRRDPGGEQHF
>TRBJ2-3|.|TRBD2|TRBV30
TGTGCCTGGGAACCGGGACTAGCGGTTACAGATACGCAGTATTTT
CAWEPGLAVTDTQYF
>TRBJ2-1|.|TRBD2|TRBV7-9
TGTGCCAGCAGCTCTACTAGCGGGGGGGATCAATTCTTC
CASSSTSGGDQFF
>TRBJ1-1|once|.|TRBV7-2
TGTGCCAGCAGCTTAGGCAGGTCGAACACTGAAGCTTTCTTT
CASSLGRSNTEAFF
>TRBJ2-2|few|.|TRBV7-7
TGTGCTAGCAGCTTCGGGACACCGAACACCGGGGAGCTGTTTTTT
CASSFGTPNTGELFF
>TRBJ2-2|.|TRBD2|TRBV19
TGTGCCAGTAGTATAAGCGGGGGGGCCGACACCGGGGAGCTGTTTTTT
CASSISGGADTGELFF
>TRBJ1-2|.|TRBD1|TRBV5-1
TGCGCCAGCAGCAGCGGACAGGGCAGCTATGGCTACACCTTC
CASSSGQGSYGYTF
>TRBJ2-7|.|TRBD1|TRBV14
TGTGCCAGCAGCCAGAGCCTCGGGACAGGGATACCCTCCAAGCAGTACTTC
CASSQSLGTGIPSKQYF
>TRBJ1-2|.|.|TRBV30
TGTGCCTGGAGCCTCGGGCGGGGGGGCTATGGCTACCCCTTC
CAWSLGRGGYGYPF
>TRBJ1-4|.|.|TRBV2
TGTGCCAGCAGGCCTACAGGGAGAACTAATGAAAAACTGTTTTTT
CASRPTGRTNEKLFF
>TRBJ1-2|once|.|TRBV6-5
TGTGCCAGCAGTTACGGGCAGGGCAACTATGGCTACACCTTC
CASSYGQGNYGYTF
>TRBJ1-1|.|.|TRBV5-6
TGTGCCAGCAGTGGGACCTGGGGAGGATACACTGAAGCTTTCTTT
CASSGTWGGYTEAFF
>TRBJ1-5|.|TRBD1|TRBV7-2
TGTGCCAGCAGCTCACAAGACCAGGGGGCGGAACAGCCCCAGCATTTT
CASSSQDQGAEQPQHF
>TRBJ2-1|.|.|TRBV9
TGTGCCAGCAGCGTAGTCCCAGCGGGTAGGCCTGGTAATGAGCAGTTCTTC
CASSVVPAGRPGNEQFF
>TRBJ2-1|.|TRBD2|TRBV4-1
TGCGCCAGCAGCTTTCCACTAGCGGGGGGGCCCAATGAGCAGTTCTTC
CASSFPLAGGPNEQFF